Described below is a single TCR beta chain sequence and its context. Germline-derived CDR1 and CDR2 are KGHSH and LQKENI. The CDR3 length is 16 residues. Germline trimming cut 5 bases from V and 9 bases from J; bases unmatched to any gene: 12. In the PCR, 60 Vbeta and 13 Jbeta primers were used. Profiled with immunoSEQ multiplex PCR; TCRdb holds only in-frame clones, not every one. This table has roughly 160,000 clones, approximately 83% appearing once. The source of the sample is a study of cytomegalovirus exposure and HLA in healthy donors. This clonotype was sampled from a man in his late teens or twenties in good health and CMV-seropositive. The V and J genes are TRBV18 and TRBJ2-1; 11 nucleotides agree with TRBD2. Sequences were obtained from PBMCs. The CDR3 reads CASSVNLAGGNGEQFF. CDR3 nucleotides: TGTGCCAGCTCAGTGAATCTAGCGGGGGGAAACGGTGAGCAGTTCTTC.